These 28 T cell receptor beta chains share one sample of origin, sequenced in a study of T cell repertoires in cytomegalovirus infection. In TCRdb, the reads were re-called with MiXCR into one record per CDR3 protein. The sample yields around 770,000 distinct CDR3 sequences, 29% seen once. Their antigens are not known. The material was cultured CD8+ T cells from PBMCs, obtained from culture after CMV antigen stimulation. All receptors derive from a human donor in good health (CMV status not recorded). Some clones in this sample may be carry-over from other donors' samples.

The J gene is TRBJ1-2, the V gene TRBV29-1, with 11 nucleotides matching TRBD1. Germline CDR1 and CDR2: SQVTM and ANQGSEA. J gave up 3 bases and V 7 bases, and 7 bases lay outside the gene matches. The CDR3 runs to 14 residues. CDR3 amino acids: CSASDRGQDYGYTF. In DNA form, the CDR3 reads TGCAGCGCGTCGGACAGGGGGCAGGACTATGGCTACACCTTC.

The gene calls are TRBV7-9 and TRBJ2-7; D is perhaps TRBD2 (6 bases). Germline CDR1 is SEHNR and CDR2 is FQNEAQ (reference sequence). The CDR3 consists of 14 residues. V lost 5 bases, J lost 2 bases, and 13 bases lay in between. This CDR3 is CASSPGDSPYEQYF. CDR3 DNA: TGTGCCAGCAGCCCCGGGGACTCCCCCTACGAGCAGTACTTC.

This clonotype was recorded at least ten times. The rearrangement joins TRBV7-6 to TRBJ2-5; D assignment may be TRBD1 or TRBD2 (5 bases each). This CDR3 has 15 residues. The germline CDR1 and CDR2 sequences are SGHVS and FNYEAQ. Trimming left V 5 bases short and J 0 bases short, with 13 bases between. CDR3 nucleotides: TGTGCCAGCAGCCTCGGGGAAGGGGACCAAGAGACCCAGTACTTC. Translation gives CASSLGEGDQETQYF.

The chain joins TRBV27 to TRBJ2-1; 7 bases map to TRBD2. CDR1 and CDR2 from the germline V gene are MNHEY and SMNVEV (reference sequence). V dropped 0 bases and J dropped 1; count of bases not matched to a gene: 6. This CDR3 is built from 17 residues. CDR3 DNA: TGTGCCAGCAGTTTATCGCAACCGGGGGGTTCCTACAATGAGCAGTTCTTC. Protein sequence: CASSLSQPGGSYNEQFF.

This clonotype turned up a few times. The V gene is TRBV19, the J gene TRBJ2-7; no clear D. The CDR3 has 12 residues. Germline assignment: CDR1 LNHDA and CDR2 SQIVND (reference sequence). V was clipped by 5 bases and J by 7 bases, with 12 bases between them. DNA for the CDR3: TGTGCCAGTAGTTTTGGAATGGGGGAGCAGTACTTC. This codes for CASSFGMGEQYF.

This clonotype was counted many times. The CDR3 DNA follows: TGTGCCAGCAGTCTTGGGACAGGGAATTCACCCCTCCACTTT. It encodes CASSLGTGNSPLHF. The genes are TRBV5-6 and TRBJ1-6; the match to TRBD1 covers 9 bases. Germline CDR1 and CDR2: SGHDT and YYEEEE. The CDR3 covers 14 residues. Trimming took 5 bases from V and 7 from J; bases not matched to a gene: 4. The variable domain in full, with the rest retrieved from reference TRBV5-6 and TRBJ1-6, is DAGVTQSPTHLIKTRGQQVTLRCSPKSGHDTVSWYQQALGQGPQFIFQYYEEEERQRGNFPDRFSGHQFPNYSSELNVNALLLGDSALYLCASSLGTGNSPLHFGNGTRLTVT.

This clonotype was seen ten or more times. The chain joins TRBV7-2 to TRBJ2-7, with D tentatively TRBD1 (5 bases). This CDR3 has 14 amino acids. V was clipped by 1 base and J by 4 bases, with 11 bases between them. Germline loops: CDR1 SGHTA, CDR2 FQGNSA. In DNA form, the CDR3 reads TGTGCCAGCAGCTTAGATTGGGGCTTATACGAGCAGTACTTC. The encoded protein is CASSLDWGLYEQYF.

This clonotype was detected a few times. The V call is TRBV27, the J call TRBJ2-7; no firm D call. Between the trimmed V and J ends, which lost 6 bases and 3 bases, there was a span of 6 bases. This CDR3 spans 11 amino acids. The germline gives CDR1 MNHEY, CDR2 SMNVEV (reference sequence). CDR3: CASRDLYEQYF. CDR3 nucleotides: TGTGCCAGCAGGGACCTCTACGAGCAGTACTTC.

The rearrangement links TRBV14 to TRBJ1-4; 8 positions agree with TRBD1. Germline CDR1 is SGHDN and CDR2 is FVKESK. V trimming: 3 bases; J trimming: 7 bases; junction bases outside the gene matches: 7. The CDR3 has 15 amino acids. CDR3 protein: CASSQLRGLGEKLFF. The CDR3 DNA follows: TGTGCCAGCAGCCAGCTCAGGGGGCTCGGTGAAAAACTGTTTTTT.

Only a few counts were recorded for this clonotype. The J gene is TRBJ2-3, the V gene TRBV6-4; no definite D call. The CDR3 consists of 13 residues. V dropped 7 bases and J dropped 1 base, with 9 bases sitting between them. Germline CDR1 reads MRHNA; CDR2 reads SNTAGT. The CDR3 here is CASKGTGTDTQYF. The CDR3 nucleotides read TGTGCCAGCAAGGGAACGGGCACAGATACGCAGTATTTT.

The chain links TRBV5-1 to TRBJ2-1, with D hard to call. CDR1 and CDR2 (germline): SGHRS, YFSETQ. There are 15 residues in the CDR3. Between the trimmed V and J ends, which lost 0 bases and 2 bases, there was a span of 9 bases. The CDR3 spells CASSLATDPYNEQFF. CDR3 bases: TGCGCCAGCAGCTTGGCCACGGATCCCTACAATGAGCAGTTCTTC.

Concerning this clonotype itself: Germline and junction disagree at one end, which may indicate a read error. This chain links TRBV7-2 with TRBJ2-7, with 8 bases that match TRBD2. This CDR3 is 19 amino acids long. Looked up from germline, CDR1 is SGHTA and CDR2 is FQGNSA. The CDR3, as DNA: TGTGTCAGCAGCACTATAGCGGGGAGTCCCCTTTCAAGCTCCTACGAGCAGTACTTC. Residues: CVSSTIAGSPLSSSYEQYF. The whole variable domain, filled in from reference TRBV7-2 and TRBJ2-7, reads GAGVSQSPSNKVTEKGKDVELRCDPISGHTALYWYRQSLGQGLEFLIYFQGNSAPDKSGLPSDRFSAERTGGSVSTLTIQRTQQEDSAVYLCVSSTIAGSPLSSSYEQYFGPGTRLTVT.

This clonotype occurred many times. The chain links TRBV7-9 to TRBJ2-2, with 8 bases matching TRBD2. The CDR3 sequence is 16 residues long. Trimming cost V 5 bases and J 0 bases; bases outside gene matches: 5. Germline-derived CDR1 and CDR2 are SEHNR and FQNEAQ (reference sequence). The CDR3 loop is CASSPQAGANTGELFF. Written as DNA, the CDR3 is TGTGCCAGCAGCCCTCAAGCGGGGGCGAACACCGGGGAGCTGTTTTTT. Combining the CDR3 with reference TRBV7-9 and TRBJ2-2 gives the whole variable domain DTGVSQNPRHKITKRGQNVTFRCDPISEHNRLYWYRQTLGQGPEFLTYFQNEAQLEKSRLLSDRFSAERPKGSFSTLEIQRTEQGDSAMYLCASSPQAGANTGELFFGEGSRLTVL.

This clonotype was counted many times. The rearrangement joins TRBV6-1 to TRBJ2-4, with 8 bases identical to TRBD1. The CDR3 loop spans 21 amino acids. With 0 bases clipped from V and 0 bases from J, the junction kept 16 bases outside the gene matches. Germline V gene data show CDR1 as MNHNS and CDR2 as SASEGT. CDR3 sequence: CASSEASRTGLAFGAKNIQYF. CDR3 in DNA: TGTGCCAGCAGTGAAGCCTCTCGGACAGGGTTGGCATTCGGAGCCAAAAACATTCAGTACTTC.

The chain combines TRBV11-2 with TRBJ2-1; D might be TRBD2 (7 bases). The CDR3 covers 15 residues. Trimming left V 1 base short and J 6 bases short, with 13 bases between. In germline, CDR1 is SGHAT, CDR2 FQNNGV. Here the CDR3 reads CASSLGGGLFNEQFF. The CDR3 region has the DNA TGTGCCAGCAGCTTAGGGGGGGGCCTTTTCAATGAGCAGTTCTTC.

In this sample, this clonotype turned up a few times. CDR3 region: CASSQEKSMNTGELFF. CDR3 DNA sequence: TGCGCCAGCAGCCAAGAAAAGTCGATGAACACCGGGGAGCTGTTTTTT. V usage is TRBV4-3 and J usage is TRBJ2-2; unclear D gene. Deletions cut 0 bases from V and 1 base from J, with 9 bases between. The CDR3 spans 16 residues. The V gene's germline CDR1 is LGHNA and CDR2 YSLEER.

This clonotype was seen only a few times. The rearrangement links TRBV7-6 to TRBJ2-5; TRBD1 or TRBD2 may be the D gene (5 bases each). Germline V gene sequence: CDR1 SGHVS, CDR2 FNYEAQ. Trimming cost V 5 bases and J 5 bases, with 18 bases left between them. CDR3 length: 15 amino acids. CDR3 coding DNA: TGTGCCAGCAGCGCGGGCATCGGGGCTTTGGAGACCCAGTACTTC. Residues: CASSAGIGALETQYF.

This chain joins TRBV2 and TRBJ1-5; TRBD1 matches 8 bases. This CDR3 spans 17 amino acids. V dropped 4 bases and J dropped 0; count of bases not matched to a gene: 8. CDR1 is SNHLY, CDR2 FYNNEI, per germline. DNA for the CDR3: TGTGCCAGCAGTGGAGGACAGGGAGGGTATAGCAATCAGCCCCAGCATTTT. This translates into CASSGGQGGYSNQPQHF. Full variable domain (rest looked up from reference TRBV2 and TRBJ1-5): EPEVTQTPSHQVTQMGQEVILRCVPISNHLYFYWYRQILGQKVEFLVSFYNNEISEKSEIFDDQFSVERPDGSNFTLKIRSTKLEDSAMYFCASSGGQGGYSNQPQHFGDGTRLSIL.

V usage is TRBV19 and J usage is TRBJ2-2; perhaps TRBD1 as D (6 bases). V lost 10 bases and J 3 bases, leaving 21 bases between the germline ends. The CDR3 totals 16 residues. The germline CDR1 and CDR2 sequences are LNHDA and SQIVND (reference sequence). The CDR3 sequence is CAIIFRDTPDTGELFF. The CDR3 bases are TGTGCCATTATATTCCGGGACACACCCGACACCGGGGAGCTGTTTTTT.

The chain joins TRBV7-6 to TRBJ2-2; TRBD1 might be the D (5 bases). Germline-derived CDR1 and CDR2 are SGHVS and FNYEAQ. The CDR3 contains 15 residues. V lost 5 bases to trimming and J lost 0 bases, with 10 bases between them. CDR3 DNA sequence: TGTGCCAGCAGCGCAGGGATACCGAACACCGGGGAGCTGTTTTTT. Its translation: CASSAGIPNTGELFF.

This clonotype has a count of ten or more. V is TRBV7-6 and J is TRBJ1-1; D gene ambiguous. Looked up from germline, CDR1 is SGHVS and CDR2 is FNYEAQ. Trimming left V 6 bases short and J 1 base short, with 9 bases between. This CDR3 has 13 residues. CDR3 in amino acids: CASRGPWNTEAFF. The CDR3 DNA is TGTGCCAGCAGGGGCCCGTGGAACACTGAAGCTTTCTTT.

This rearrangement joins TRBV27 to TRBJ2-2, with 9 bases matching TRBD1. The germline V gene has CDR1 MNHEY and CDR2 SMNVEV (reference sequence). Trimming took 6 bases from V and 6 from J; bases not matched to a gene: 8. CDR3 length: 15 amino acids. Here the CDR3 reads CASRPTGGLAGELFF. The DNA for the CDR3 is TGTGCCAGCAGGCCTACAGGGGGCCTGGCCGGGGAGCTGTTTTTT.

Regarding this clonotype: At one boundary the junction diverges from the germline segment, which might be a read error. The chain joins TRBV7-7 to TRBJ2-2, with TRBD1 matching over 9 bases. This CDR3 spans 14 amino acids. Germline V CDR1 and CDR2: SSHAT, FNYEAQ (reference sequence). In nucleotides, the CDR3 is TGTGCTAGCAGCCGGACAGGGGACCCCGGGGAGCTGTTTTTT. It translates to CASSRTGDPGELFF.

This clonotype has just a few counts. The chain joins TRBV7-9 to TRBJ2-1; 10 positions match TRBD2. Trimming cost V 4 bases and J 9 bases; bases outside gene matches: 21. The CDR3 spans 19 residues. CDR1 is SEHNR, CDR2 FQNEAQ, per germline (reference sequence). This CDR3 reads CASSSYVKRGGLKGGEQFF. The CDR3 bases are TGTGCCAGCAGCTCATATGTAAAGCGGGGGGGGCTCAAGGGAGGTGAGCAGTTCTTC.

J is TRBJ2-2 and V is TRBV7-3, with D maybe TRBD2 (5 bases). Germline CDR1 reads SGHTA; CDR2 reads FQGTGA. Trimming took off 5 bases at V and 2 bases at J, with 12 bases between the two ends. CDR3 length: 15 residues. In DNA form, the CDR3 reads TGTGCCAGCAGCACGGGAAACGTCAACACCGGGGAGCTGTTTTTT. Translated: CASSTGNVNTGELFF.

V is TRBV18 and J is TRBJ2-7; D is uncertain. Trimming removed 5 bases at V and 7 bases at J, with 24 bases between. CDR1 KGHSH and CDR2 LQKENI come from the germline V gene. The CDR3 sequence is 16 residues long. CDR3 sequence (DNA): TGTGCCAGCTCATTCTCGAGTCGCGCTCCACCCCTGGAGCAGTACGTC. This translates into CASSFSSRAPPLEQYV.

The chain carries TRBV6-1 and TRBJ1-2; 7 bases are a match to TRBD1. Germline CDR1 and CDR2: MNHNS and SASEGT. With 6 bases clipped from V and 0 bases from J, the junction kept 10 bases outside the gene matches. CDR3 size: 16 residues. CDR3: CASRLHDRAANYGYTF. The CDR3 bases are TGTGCCAGCAGATTACATGACAGGGCAGCTAACTATGGCTACACCTTC.

V usage is TRBV23-1 and J usage is TRBJ1-4; a possible D gene is TRBD1 (5 bases). TRBV23-1 is designated an ORF whose function remains uncertain. The CDR3 consists of 13 residues. The V gene lost 9 bases and the J gene lost 4 bases, with 12 bases spanning the gap. The CDR3 protein is CARGNRINEKLFF. The CDR3 nucleotides read TGCGCCAGAGGGAACAGGATTAATGAAAAACTGTTTTTT.